This TCR beta chain derives from a study of OX40 agonist ivuxolimab in advanced cancers. Produced via immunoSEQ multiplex PCR; TCRdb's table is partial and in-frame only. In the table there are nearly 95,000 clones, around 94% of which are singletons. Samples were taken at baseline and on day 1 of cycles 4 and 7. CDR3 length: 13 residues. Germline-derived CDR1 and CDR2 are SGHNT and YYREEE (reference sequence). The V and J ends lost 4 bases and 4 bases respectively, with 11 bases between them. The chain uses TRBV5-4 and TRBJ1-2; D is unclear. This clonotype was sampled from an adult with an advanced solid tumor such as melanoma, head and neck, liver or kidney cancer. The input for sequencing was CD4+ or CD8+ T cells sorted from blood, taken in a trial of the OX40 agonist ivuxolimab. The CDR3 loop is CASSLEVTYGYTF. The CDR3 DNA reads as TGTGCCAGCAGCCTGGAGGTCACCTATGGCTACACCTTC. The variable domain in full, completed from reference TRBV5-4 and TRBJ1-2, reads ETGVTQSPTHLIKTRGQQVTLRCSSQSGHNTVSWYQQALGQGPQFIFQYYREEENGRGNFPPRFSGLQFPNYSSELNVNALELDDSALYLCASSLEVTYGYTFGSGTRLTVV.